This T cell receptor beta chain was recorded in a study of Graves' ophthalmopathy and Graves' hyperthyroidism. Study information: Sampling took place at initial diagnosis, with peripheral blood obtained before any treatment. Study-level findings and limits: In separating ophthalmopathy from stable hyperthyroidism, a 13-signature model achieved 85% to 90% sensitivity and around 81% specificity.

In its sample, this clonotype was seen once. Antigen specificity is unknown. Germline V gene data show CDR1 as MGHDK and CDR2 as SYGVNS. Trimming left V 6 bases short and J 6 bases short, with 18 bases between. CDR3 size: 14 residues. TCR beta CDR3 regions were amplified from RNA transcripts. The first round was an RT-PCR with HTBI primers, and the second round was a multiplex PCR. TCRdb reprocessed the multiplex PCR reads via MiXCR and lists one record per CDR3 protein. The data contain about 660,000 distinct CDR3 sequences, under 50% of them singletons. The genes are TRBV25-1 and TRBJ2-7; D not resolved. The source material was peripheral blood. The clonotype originates from an adult man with Graves' ophthalmopathy. Written as DNA, the CDR3 is TGTGCCAGCAGCTTGTATGGATTTGCTCCCGAGCAGTACTTC. This sequence encodes CASSLYGFAPEQYF.